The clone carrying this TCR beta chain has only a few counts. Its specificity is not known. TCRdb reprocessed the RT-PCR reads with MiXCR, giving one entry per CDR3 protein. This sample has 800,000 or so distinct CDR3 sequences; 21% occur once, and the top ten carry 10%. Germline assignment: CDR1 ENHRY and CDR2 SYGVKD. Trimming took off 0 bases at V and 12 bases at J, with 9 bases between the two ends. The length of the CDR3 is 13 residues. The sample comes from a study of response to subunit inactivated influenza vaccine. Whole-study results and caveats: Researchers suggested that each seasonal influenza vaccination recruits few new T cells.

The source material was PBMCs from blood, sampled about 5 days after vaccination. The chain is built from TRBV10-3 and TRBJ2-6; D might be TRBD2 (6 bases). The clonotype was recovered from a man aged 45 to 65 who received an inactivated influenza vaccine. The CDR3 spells CAISESDSGVLTF. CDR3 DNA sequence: TGTGCCATCAGTGAGTCGGATAGCGGCGTCCTGACTTTC.